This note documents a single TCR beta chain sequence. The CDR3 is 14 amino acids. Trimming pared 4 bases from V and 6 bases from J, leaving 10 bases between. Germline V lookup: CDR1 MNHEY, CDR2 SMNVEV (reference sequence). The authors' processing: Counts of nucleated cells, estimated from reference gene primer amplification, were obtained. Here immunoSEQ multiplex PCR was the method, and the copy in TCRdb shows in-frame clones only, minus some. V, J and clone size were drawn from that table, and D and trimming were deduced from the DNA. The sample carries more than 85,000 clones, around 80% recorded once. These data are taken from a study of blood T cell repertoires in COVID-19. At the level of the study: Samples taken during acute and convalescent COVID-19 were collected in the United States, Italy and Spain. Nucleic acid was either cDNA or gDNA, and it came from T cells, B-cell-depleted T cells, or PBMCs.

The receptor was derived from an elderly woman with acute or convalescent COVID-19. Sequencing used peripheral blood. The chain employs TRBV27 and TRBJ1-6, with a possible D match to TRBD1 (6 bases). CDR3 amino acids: CASSSQGPNSPLHF. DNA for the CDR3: TGTGCCAGCAGTTCACAGGGCCCTAATTCACCCCTCCACTTT.